One TCR beta chain is described in this entry. What it binds is unknown. The treatment was: around 19 received Ad26.COV2.S at low or high dose, single or two shots; about 5 received placebo; per-sample allocation not given. Specimens were obtained on day 63 following the first vaccine or placebo injection. Data came from immunoSEQ multiplex PCR; TCRdb stores just in-frame clones and leaves some out. The data hold some 390,000 clones, with roughly nine tenths observed a single time. This specimen comes from a study of Ad26.COV2.S vaccination and SARS-CoV-2 variants. Study background: Intramuscular Ad26.COV2.S at 5x10^10 or 1x10^11 viral particles.

Per germline, CDR1 SQVTM and CDR2 ANQGSEA. CDR3 length equals 11 residues. Germline trimming cut 4 bases from V and 8 bases from J; bases unmatched to any gene: 2. Study outcomes and limitations: Ad26.COV2.S recipients had broader spike-specific TCRs (P = 0.0014).

Here the sequenced sample was peripheral blood, taken in a trial of Ad26.COV2.S vaccine versus placebo. The V and J genes are TRBV29-1 and TRBJ2-1; TRBD1 aligns across 7 bases. The sequence was collected from a person between 18 and 59 years old who received the Ad26.COV2.S COVID-19 vaccine or a placebo. The CDR3 is CSVGDRDEQFF. CDR3 DNA sequence: TGCAGCGTTGGCGACAGGGATGAGCAGTTCTTC.